The 4 T cell receptor beta chains reported below all come from one sample, sequenced in a study of CD8 T cells in Susac syndrome. The authors reverse transcribed roughly 0.5 to 1 ug RNA with random hexamers. TCRdb re-called the immunoSEQ multiplex PCR reads with MiXCR, one entry per CDR3 protein. Of approximately 150,000 distinct CDR3 sequences listed, roughly 80% are singletons. The source material was CD8+ T cells from PBMCs. These receptor sequences come from a human donor with multiple sclerosis.

The genes are TRBV30 and TRBJ1-1; possibly TRBD1 for D (5 bases). The ends were cut back, 2 bases at V and 4 bases at J, with 11 bases in the middle. Germline CDR1 and CDR2: GTSNPN and SVGIG (reference sequence). The CDR3 length is 13 residues. The CDR3 coding sequence is TGTGCCTGGAGTTTCCAGGGTGGCACTGAAGCTTTCTTT. This sequence encodes CAWSFQGGTEAFF.

This clonotype was observed a handful of times. The chain uses TRBV6-1 and TRBJ1-3; D remains unclear. Trimming removed 5 bases at V and 0 bases at J, with 11 bases between. The CDR3 runs to 15 residues. Germline V gene sequence: CDR1 MNHNS, CDR2 SASEGT. The CDR3 bases are TGTGCCAGCAGTCAGACGTATCACTCTGGAAACACCATATATTTT. Translating gives CASSQTYHSGNTIYF.

This clonotype came up a few times. The rearrangement links TRBV11-2 to TRBJ2-5, with D tentatively TRBD1 (6 bases). The V end lost 7 bases, the J end lost 3 bases, and 15 bases lay between the germline ends. Germline V CDR1 and CDR2: SGHAT, FQNNGV. The CDR3 consists of 14 residues. The CDR3 DNA reads TGTGCCAGCATGGAAACAGGGCGAGAAGAGACCCAGTACTTC. Residues: CASMETGREETQYF.

V usage is TRBV4-1 and J usage is TRBJ1-1; no firm D call. CDR3 length: 15 residues. Germline CDR1 and CDR2: MGHRA and YSYEKL. V shed 0 bases and J shed 5 bases, with 13 bases lying between them. CDR3 in DNA: TGCGCCAGCAGCCAAGATAAAAAGGGTGGGACTGAAGCTTTCTTT. Translation: CASSQDKKGGTEAFF.